The 8 T cell receptor beta chains in this list originate from one sample, sequenced in a study of blood T cells in healthy people across ages. The authors ran a second PCR of about 7 to 12 cycles using a sample-barcoded 5' primer and a J-beta primer mix. TCRdb itself ran the 5' RACE reads through MiXCR, one entry per CDR3 protein. The table records around 800,000 distinct CDR3 sequences, 46% of them present only once. Sequencing was carried out using blood. The receptors were gathered from a man at least 80 years old in good health.

This clonotype has a handful of counts. The CDR3 coding sequence is TGCAGTGCCACAGAACTAGCGGGAGTAGGAGATACGCAGTATTTT. It codes for CSATELAGVGDTQYF. This chain connects TRBV20-1 to TRBJ2-3, with 11 bases aligning to TRBD2. V dropped 6 bases and J dropped 5; count of bases not matched to a gene: 10. The CDR3 contains 15 residues. Germline V gene sequence: CDR1 DFQATT, CDR2 SNEGSKA (reference sequence).

The chain carries TRBV5-1 and TRBJ2-1; TRBD2 aligns across 10 bases. V shed 0 bases, J shed 7 bases, and the junction held 7 bases outside the gene matches. Germline CDR1 SGHRS, CDR2 YFSETQ. The CDR3 runs 16 residues. Here the CDR3 DNA reads TGCGCCAGCAGCTTGGCCCTAGCGGGGGTGGATAATGAGCAGTTCTTC. Protein sequence: CASSLALAGVDNEQFF.

This clonotype appeared a few times. This chain connects TRBV3-1 to TRBJ1-3, with D hard to call. Trimming removed 4 bases at V and 7 bases at J, with 8 bases between. There are 12 residues in the CDR3. Germline CDR1 is LGHDT and CDR2 is YNNKEL (reference sequence). In DNA, the CDR3 is TGTGCCAGCAGCCGCGGAGGTAACACCATATATTTT. Encoded protein: CASSRGGNTIYF. The variable domain in full, with the rest retrieved from reference TRBV3-1 and TRBJ1-3, is DTAVSQTPKYLVTQMGNDKSIKCEQNLGHDTMYWYKQDSKKFLKIMFSYNNKELIINETVPNRFSPKSPDKAHLNLHINSLELGDSAVYFCASSRGGNTIYFGEGSWLTVV.

The gene calls are TRBV30 and TRBJ2-5; D possibly matches TRBD1 or TRBD2 (5 bases each). The assigned J gene may be wrong: the sequence end matches TRBJ2-7 better. The CDR3 has 15 amino acids. Germline V gene sequence: CDR1 GTSNPN, CDR2 SVGIG (reference sequence). The CDR3 DNA is TGTGCCTACCAAACAGGCCCCGGGGTGGCCTACGAGCAGTACTTC. The encoded protein is CAYQTGPGVAYEQYF.

The rearrangement joins TRBV6-5 to TRBJ2-2; 7 bases line up with TRBD1. Germline V CDR1 and CDR2: MNHEY, SVGAGI. The CDR3 runs 16 residues. The V segment lost 4 bases and the J segment 4 bases; nucleotides outside the gene matches: 9. CDR3 residues: CASSSLISGGTGELFF. DNA for the CDR3: TGTGCCAGCAGTTCCTTAATCTCAGGGGGCACCGGGGAGCTGTTTTTT.

V and J are TRBV7-8 and TRBJ2-5, with 12 bases matching TRBD2. The CDR3 spans 18 residues. Germline CDR1 reads SGHVS; CDR2 reads FQNEAQ. Losses at the gene ends were 1 base for V and 5 bases for J; bases not matched to a gene: 11. This chain's CDR3 is CASSLVGLAGGRSETQYF. CDR3 sequence (DNA): TGTGCCAGCAGCTTAGTTGGTCTAGCGGGAGGGAGGTCGGAGACCCAGTACTTC. Full variable domain (outside the CDR3, taken from reference TRBV7-8 and TRBJ2-5): GAGVSQSPRYKVAKRGQDVALRCDPISGHVSLFWYQQALGQGPEFLTYFQNEAQLDKSGLPSDRFFAERPEGSVSTLKIQRTQQEDSAVYLCASSLVGLAGGRSETQYFGPGTRLLVL.

This clonotype showed up many times. The chain recombines TRBV20-1 with TRBJ2-4, with 7 nucleotides matching TRBD2. The CDR3 runs to 14 residues. After removal of 6 bases from V and 0 bases from J, the junction contained 5 bases not matched to a gene. The V gene's germline CDR1 is DFQATT and CDR2 SNEGSKA (reference sequence). The chain's CDR3 is CSAGGTLAKNIQYF. The CDR3 coding sequence is TGCAGTGCCGGGGGGACTCTAGCCAAAAACATTCAGTACTTC.

This clonotype was counted between two and nine times. The chain carries TRBV30 and TRBJ2-1, with 8 bases identical to TRBD2. In germline, CDR1 is GTSNPN, CDR2 SVGIG (reference sequence). The CDR3 contains 15 residues. CDR3 region: CALDAGRGFDNEQFF. For the CDR3, the DNA is TGTGCATTGGATGCCGGGAGGGGGTTCGACAATGAGCAGTTCTTC.